One and the same sample provided the 32 T cell receptor beta chains below, sequenced in a study of cytomegalovirus exposure and HLA in healthy donors. The PCR was carried out with 60 Vbeta primers and 13 Jbeta primers. Repertoires were generated with immunoSEQ multiplex PCR, while TCRdb's copy carries only in-frame clones and drops some. The top ten hold under 7% of the sample, which has roughly 160,000 clones, 73% seen once. The sequenced material came from PBMCs. These receptors all stem from a woman between 18 and 29 years old in good health and CMV-seropositive.

This clone was seen just once. V and J are TRBV7-2 and TRBJ2-3, with 11 positions matching TRBD1. The CDR3 is 17 amino acids. With 5 bases clipped from V and 4 bases from J, the junction kept 11 bases outside the gene matches. Germline assignment: CDR1 SGHTA and CDR2 FQGNSA. CDR3 amino acids: CASSHGDRGALSDTQYF. CDR3 DNA: TGTGCCAGCAGCCATGGGGACAGGGGGGCTCTGTCAGATACGCAGTATTTT.

The rearrangement joins TRBV19 to TRBJ2-7; TRBD2 matches at 11 bases. Germline CDR1 is LNHDA and CDR2 is SQIVND (reference sequence). The CDR3 has 17 amino acids. The V gene end was trimmed by 5 bases and the J gene end by 5 bases; junction bases not matched to a gene: 14. CDR3 bases: TGTGCCAGTAGTGCCCCCTTGACTAGCGGGGTCCCCAACGAGCAGTACTTC. Amino acids: CASSAPLTSGVPNEQYF.

The chain couples TRBV19 to TRBJ2-5; 9 positions agree with TRBD1. After removal of 1 base from V and 6 bases from J, the junction contained 3 bases not matched to a gene. This CDR3 is built from 14 residues. The germline gives CDR1 LNHDA, CDR2 SQIVND (reference sequence). CDR3 DNA: TGTGCCAGTAGTATAGGGACAGGGGTACAGACCCAGTACTTC. Encoded protein: CASSIGTGVQTQYF.

The chain links TRBV5-4 to TRBJ2-7; 11 bases map to TRBD2. The V gene end was trimmed by 4 bases and the J gene end by 2 bases; junction bases not matched to a gene: 2. CDR1 SGHNT and CDR2 YYREEE come from the germline V gene (reference sequence). The CDR3 has 14 amino acids. CDR3 sequence (DNA): TGTGCCAGCAGCCTTAGCGGGGGGGCCTACGAGCAGTACTTC. Its protein is CASSLSGGAYEQYF.

V gene TRBV7-9 combines with J gene TRBJ2-5, with 8 bases fitting TRBD1. The CDR3 is 17 residues long. The germline V gene encodes CDR1 SEHNR and CDR2 FQNEAQ (reference sequence). With 4 bases clipped from V and 2 bases from J, the junction kept 12 bases outside the gene matches. CDR3 nucleotides: TGTGCCAGCAGCTCCCGAGCCGGATACAGGGGGCAAGAGACCCAGTACTTC. Residues: CASSSRAGYRGQETQYF.

Details on this clone: In the same sample, other DNA sequences code for this CDR3. This sequence joins TRBV6-4 and TRBJ2-5, with 8 bases lining up with TRBD2. The CDR3 contains 15 residues. Germline CDR1 reads MRHNA; CDR2 reads SNTAGT. V gave up 0 bases and J gave up 2 bases; unmatched junction bases: 2. CDR3 coding DNA: TGTGCCAGCAGTGACTCCCCGGGGGGGCAAGAGACCCAGTACTTC. This sequence encodes CASSDSPGGQETQYF.

The chain couples TRBV12-2 to TRBJ2-7; the table's D call of TRBD2 was not tested on the DNA. TRBV12-2 is a pseudogene. The CDR3 consists of 18 residues. The CDR3 nucleotides read TGTGCAAGTCGCTTAGAACGGAAGGGGCTAGCGGACCACTACGAGCAGTACTTC. As protein: CASRLERKGLADHYEQYF.

As for this clone: This CDR3 is also generated by other DNA sequences in the sample. This chain uses TRBV4-2 with TRBJ1-5; 8 nucleotides agree with TRBD1. This CDR3 has 15 residues. V shed 3 bases, J shed 5 bases, and the junction held 6 bases outside the gene matches. Germline V gene data show CDR1 as LGHNA and CDR2 as YNFKEQ. The CDR3 is CASSQAGGSDQPQHF. DNA of the CDR3: TGTGCCAGCAGCCAGGCAGGGGGCTCAGATCAGCCCCAGCATTTT.

A single count supports this clone. This chain joins TRBV5-6 and TRBJ2-7, with 12 bases matching TRBD1. Trimming at V came to 5 bases and at J to 1 base, leaving 10 bases not matched to a gene. The CDR3 covers 17 residues. Germline CDR1 reads SGHDT; CDR2 reads YYEEEE. This chain's CDR3 is CASRPGTGGLLSYEQYF. CDR3 DNA sequence: TGTGCCAGCAGACCTGGGACAGGGGGCTTGCTGTCCTACGAGCAGTACTTC. The variable domain in full, completed from reference TRBV5-6 and TRBJ2-7, reads DAGVTQSPTHLIKTRGQQVTLRCSPKSGHDTVSWYQQALGQGPQFIFQYYEEEERQRGNFPDRFSGHQFPNYSSELNVNALLLGDSALYLCASRPGTGGLLSYEQYFGPGTRLTVT.

This sequence joins TRBV2 and TRBJ2-5; D call uncertain. Trimming shortened V by 4 bases and J by 1 base, and 7 bases separated the two germline ends. Per the germline V gene, CDR1 is SNHLY and CDR2 is FYNNEI. The CDR3 totals 13 residues. This CDR3 is CASSAEVQETQYF. CDR3 coding DNA: TGTGCCAGCAGTGCAGAGGTCCAAGAGACCCAGTACTTC.

The rearrangement joins TRBV10-3 to TRBJ2-2; a possible D gene is TRBD1 (5 bases). The ends were cut back, 3 bases at V and 6 bases at J, with 14 bases in the middle. The CDR3 spans 15 residues. Germline CDR1 and CDR2: ENHRY and SYGVKD. CDR3 loop: CAISEGAVAPGELFF. The CDR3 nucleotides read TGTGCCATCAGTGAAGGGGCGGTGGCACCCGGGGAGCTGTTTTTT.

This chain uses TRBV2 with TRBJ2-5; no firm D call. Germline assignment: CDR1 SNHLY and CDR2 FYNNEI. The V end was cut by 3 bases, the J end by 4 bases, with 9 bases between. This CDR3 has 13 amino acids. The DNA for the CDR3 is TGTGCCAGCAGTGACGGTTCCGGAGAGACCCAGTACTTC. Its protein product is CASSDGSGETQYF.

This clone appeared a single time. The CDR3: CASSPIGTGLHEQYF. The CDR3 DNA reads as TGTGCCAGCAGTCCCATCGGGACAGGGCTCCACGAGCAGTACTTC. V usage is TRBV6-5 and J usage is TRBJ2-7; 9 bases are a match to TRBD1. This CDR3 is built from 15 residues. Germline V lookup: CDR1 MNHEY, CDR2 SVGAGI. With 5 bases clipped from V and 5 bases from J, the junction kept 10 bases outside the gene matches.

This chain joins TRBV6-1 and TRBJ1-4; D is unresolved. V lost 5 bases and J lost 0, with 10 bases in between. Germline lookup yields CDR1 MNHNS and CDR2 SASEGT. The CDR3 is 15 amino acids. CDR3 sequence: CASSLNRATNEKLFF. The DNA of the CDR3 is TGTGCCAGCAGTCTTAACAGAGCAACTAATGAAAAACTGTTTTTT.

The chain carries TRBV21-1 and TRBJ2-5; TRBD2 reflects the table's D call only, with no check against the DNA. TRBV21-1 corresponds to a pseudogene. The CDR3 contains 14 residues. CDR3 region: CASSNGGRWETQYF. The CDR3 DNA reads TGTGCCAGCAGCAACGGGGGGAGGTGGGAGACCCAGTACTTC.

The chain combines TRBV4-3 with TRBJ2-1; 9 positions match TRBD2. V gave up 1 base and J gave up 5 bases; unmatched junction bases: 3. This CDR3 region has 15 residues. Germline lookup yields CDR1 LGHNA and CDR2 YSLEER. CDR3 coding DNA: TGCGCCAGCAGCCAAGGCAGCGGGGGGAACAATGAGCAGTTCTTC. Encoded protein: CASSQGSGGNNEQFF.

The CDR3 here is CASSAGGARGTQYF. CDR3 bases: TGTGCCAGCAGCGCCGGGGGAGCCCGCGGGACCCAGTACTTC. This sequence joins TRBV6-5 and TRBJ2-5; D might be TRBD2 (6 bases). CDR3 length: 14 amino acids. V lost 6 bases to trimming and J lost 7 bases, with 18 bases between them. Germline CDR1 MNHEY, CDR2 SVGAGI.

V and J are TRBV30 and TRBJ1-1; D is ambiguous. Trimming took off 5 bases at V and 2 bases at J, with 9 bases between the two ends. Germline CDR1 and CDR2: GTSNPN and SVGIG (reference sequence). The CDR3 sequence is 12 residues long. The CDR3 nucleotides read TGTGCCTGGGACACCCTCAACACTGAAGCTTTCTTT. Its translation is CAWDTLNTEAFF.

J is TRBJ2-5 and V is TRBV28; tentatively, D is TRBD2 (6 bases). The last part of the DNA fits TRBJ2-7 better; the J call may be wrong. Per germline, CDR1 MDHEN and CDR2 SYDVKM. The CDR3 is made up of 15 amino acids. The CDR3 loop is CASSTPGRITYEQYF. DNA of the CDR3: TGTGCCAGCAGTACTCCGGGGAGGATTACCTACGAGCAGTACTTC.

The chain combines TRBV28 with TRBJ2-7; 8 bases agree with TRBD1. V was clipped by 5 bases and J by 4 bases; unmatched bases: 10. This CDR3 has 15 amino acids. The germline V gene has CDR1 MDHEN and CDR2 SYDVKM. The CDR3 here is CASSESWDRIYEQYF. The CDR3 region has the DNA TGTGCCAGCAGTGAGTCATGGGACAGGATATACGAGCAGTACTTC.

J is TRBJ2-7 and V is TRBV4-1, with D maybe TRBD2 (7 bases). This CDR3 spans 16 amino acids. The germline V gene has CDR1 MGHRA and CDR2 YSYEKL. V lost 4 bases and J 0 bases, leaving 16 bases between the germline ends. This chain's CDR3 is CASSLHMGGRSYEQYF. The CDR3 DNA reads as TGCGCCAGCAGCCTCCACATGGGGGGGCGCTCCTACGAGCAGTACTTC.

This clone was seen a few times. The sample holds other DNA sequences that translate to the same CDR3. The rearrangement links TRBV19 to TRBJ2-7, with 7 bases lining up with TRBD1. The J segment lost 3 bases and the V segment lost 1 base, leaving 3 bases of the junction unmatched. The CDR3 spans 14 residues. Looked up from germline, CDR1 is LNHDA and CDR2 is SQIVND (reference sequence). CDR3 sequence: CASSIGTGFYEQYF. In DNA form, the CDR3 reads TGTGCCAGTAGTATAGGGACAGGATTCTACGAGCAGTACTTC.

The chain couples TRBV9 to TRBJ1-3; D perhaps matches TRBD1 (5 bases). This CDR3 comprises 16 residues. Trimming shortened V by 0 bases and J by 2 bases, and 12 bases separated the two germline ends. CDR1 and CDR2 from the germline V gene are SGDLS and YYNGEE. The CDR3 DNA sequence: TGTGCCAGCAGCGTAGACGAAGGGGCGCCTGGAAACACCATATATTTT. Its translation is CASSVDEGAPGNTIYF.

The genes are TRBV9 and TRBJ2-7; no clear D gene. The CDR3 is made up of 14 amino acids. The ends were cut back, 5 bases at V and 1 base at J, with 13 bases in the middle. In germline, CDR1 is SGDLS, CDR2 YYNGEE. CDR3 in DNA: TGTGCCAGCAGTCCCTTTGTCGGGTCCTACGAGCAGTACTTC. Translation gives CASSPFVGSYEQYF.

This clone was counted a few times. The V gene is TRBV7-6, the J gene TRBJ2-7, with 8 bases that match TRBD1. With 1 base clipped from V and 1 base from J, the junction kept 6 bases outside the gene matches. Germline lookup yields CDR1 SGHVS and CDR2 FNYEAQ. CDR3 length: 16 residues. CDR3: CASSLGTGWSSYEQYF. The DNA for the CDR3 is TGTGCCAGCAGCTTAGGGACAGGGTGGTCATCCTACGAGCAGTACTTC. The whole variable domain, remainder taken from reference TRBV7-6 and TRBJ2-7, is GAGVSQSPRYKVTKRGQDVALRCDPISGHVSLYWYRQALGQGPEFLTYFNYEAQQDKSGLPNDRFSAERPEGSISTLTIQRTEQRDSAMYRCASSLGTGWSSYEQYFGPGTRLTVT.

About this clone: Its ends do not fully match the called genes, so a read error is possible. This sequence joins TRBV5-1 and TRBJ2-1, with 15 nucleotides matching TRBD2. Germline CDR1 is SGHRS and CDR2 is YFSETQ. There are 15 residues in the CDR3. For the CDR3, the DNA is TGTGCCAGCAGCGCCGGGACTAGCGGGGGGTCTGAGCAGTTCTTC. It translates to CASSAGTSGGSEQFF.

The chain is built from TRBV13 and TRBJ2-7; TRBD1 matches 7 bases. The CDR3 runs 13 residues. The V segment lost 8 bases and the J segment 4 bases; nucleotides outside the gene matches: 8. Germline loops: CDR1 PRHDT, CDR2 FYEKMQ (reference sequence). Here the CDR3 DNA reads TGTGCCAGCTCCGGACAGGCCCGATACGAGCAGTACTTC. It is translated as CASSGQARYEQYF.

To note about this clone: The junction does not match germline at one end; this may be a read error. The J gene is TRBJ1-1, the V gene TRBV7-9; unclear D gene. The V gene's germline CDR1 is SEHNR and CDR2 FQNEAQ (reference sequence). The CDR3 is 13 amino acids. DNA for the CDR3: TGTTCCAGCAGCGTAACGGTGAACACTGAAGCTTTCTTT. Residues: CSSSVTVNTEAFF.

V and J are TRBV28 and TRBJ1-1; 8 bases fit TRBD1. Germline V gene lookup returns CDR1 MDHEN and CDR2 SYDVKM. This CDR3 is built from 17 residues. J gave up 0 bases and V 2 bases, and 8 bases lay outside the gene matches. The CDR3 coding sequence is TGTGCCAGCAGTTTAAGTTCGGGACAGGTTCTGAACACTGAAGCTTTCTTT. Residues: CASSLSSGQVLNTEAFF.

This sequence joins TRBV7-2 and TRBJ1-1; TRBD1 might be the D (5 bases). V dropped 3 bases and J dropped 4 bases, with 9 bases sitting between them. Germline loops: CDR1 SGHTA, CDR2 FQGNSA. This CDR3 is 13 amino acids long. DNA of the CDR3: TGTGCCAGCAGCTTTCAGGGCAGCACTGAAGCTTTCTTT. This gives the protein CASSFQGSTEAFF.

The rearrangement uses TRBV10-3 and TRBJ2-5; a possible D gene is TRBD1 (6 bases). The CDR3 extends over 15 amino acids. CDR1 ENHRY and CDR2 SYGVKD come from the germline V gene. The V gene lost 0 bases and the J gene lost 5 bases, with 13 bases spanning the gap. CDR3: CAISESQGTGETQYF. As DNA, the CDR3 is TGTGCCATCAGTGAGTCACAGGGAACTGGGGAGACCCAGTACTTC.

The genes are TRBV7-2 and TRBJ1-1; D is undetermined. V was pared by 5 bases and J by 4 bases, with 14 bases between. Germline lookup yields CDR1 SGHTA and CDR2 FQGNSA. The CDR3 has 14 residues. CDR3 sequence: CASSLRSLGTEAFF. As DNA, the CDR3 is TGTGCCAGCAGCCTGAGGTCTTTGGGCACTGAAGCTTTCTTT.